The 14 T cell receptor beta chains in this list originate from one sample, sequenced in a study of blood T cell repertoires in COVID-19 (dated by TCRdb to about 2020). Library construction relied on the immunoSEQ multiplex PCR assay. TCRdb provides this immuneACCESS table in a form limited to in-frame rearrangements. Some clones are lacking; in checked studies, under half of them reflect an unresolved V gene, and why the rest are absent is not known. This sample is represented by roughly 240,000 clones; about 89% of them were singletons. The ten most abundant clones make up around 1.6% of the sample. What was sequenced was peripheral blood. These receptors all come from a woman aged 60-75 years who had recovered from COVID-19.

This clone appeared a few times. The chain joins TRBV2 to TRBJ2-7; D is possibly TRBD2 (6 bases). Trimming took off 5 bases at V and 3 bases at J, with 14 bases between the two ends. The length of the CDR3 is 14 residues. The V gene's germline CDR1 is SNHLY and CDR2 FYNNEI. The CDR3 nucleotides are TGTGCCAGCAGTTCTCAGGGAGGCTACTACGAGCAGTACTTC. Protein: CASSSQGGYYEQYF. Full variable domain (missing parts from reference TRBV2 and TRBJ2-7): EPEVTQTPSHQVTQMGQEVILRCVPISNHLYFYWYRQILGQKVEFLVSFYNNEISEKSEIFDDQFSVERPDGSNFTLKIRSTKLEDSAMYFCASSSQGGYYEQYFGPGTRLTVT.

This clone is a singleton in its sample. The chain carries TRBV7-8 and TRBJ2-7; a possible D gene is TRBD1 (5 bases). Trimming cost V 5 bases and J 3 bases, with 11 bases left between them. The length of the CDR3 is 13 residues. Germline CDR1 reads SGHVS; CDR2 reads FQNEAQ. CDR3 sequence reads: CASSTRQFYEQYF. The CDR3, as DNA: TGTGCCAGCAGCACGAGACAGTTCTACGAGCAGTACTTC.

V is TRBV7-3 and J is TRBJ2-3; tentatively, D is TRBD1 (6 bases). Germline V CDR1 and CDR2: SGHTA, FQGTGA. The CDR3 length is 13 residues. V gave up 2 bases and J gave up 6 bases, with 9 bases separating them. CDR3 protein: CASSLGGRDTQYF. The CDR3 nucleotides read TGTGCCAGCAGCTTAGGGGGCAGGGATACGCAGTATTTT.

The chain recombines TRBV11-3 with TRBJ1-1, with D perhaps matching TRBD1 (6 bases). Germline lookup yields CDR1 SGHNT and CDR2 YENEEA. Deletions cut 5 bases from V and 5 bases from J, with 12 bases between. The CDR3 spans 13 residues. This chain's CDR3 is CASSATGFTEAFF. In nucleotides, the CDR3 is TGTGCCAGCAGCGCCACAGGGTTTACTGAAGCTTTCTTT.

The V gene is TRBV5-8, the J gene TRBJ2-7; D unclear. Per germline, CDR1 SGHTS and CDR2 YDEGEE. Trimming took off 2 bases at V and 3 bases at J, with 3 bases between the two ends. The CDR3 has 11 residues. CDR3 sequence (DNA): TGTGCCAGCAGCTTCGTCTACGAGCAGTACTTC. Residues: CASSFVYEQYF.

This clone was recorded once. The V gene is TRBV28, the J gene TRBJ2-7, with D unclear. V was clipped by 5 bases and J by 7 bases, with 12 bases between them. This CDR3 comprises 12 residues. Germline V lookup: CDR1 MDHEN, CDR2 SYDVKM. CDR3 nucleotide sequence: TGTGCCAGCAGTCTCTCGTTCGGGGAGCAGTACTTC. Translated, it gives CASSLSFGEQYF.

V gene TRBV6-6 combines with J gene TRBJ2-5, with a tentative D call TRBD2 (7 bases). V shed 2 bases and J shed 5 bases, with 18 bases lying between them. This CDR3 is built from 16 residues. Looked up from germline, CDR1 is MNHNY and CDR2 is SVGAGI (reference sequence). In nucleotides, the CDR3 is TGTGCCAGCAGTTACCTCTCGGGGGGCGGTCGGGAGACCCAGTACTTC. It yields the protein CASSYLSGGGRETQYF.

The sample holds a few counts of this clone. The chain combines TRBV4-1 with TRBJ2-3; 13 nucleotides line up with TRBD2. Germline V gene lookup returns CDR1 MGHRA and CDR2 YSYEKL. The trim removed 3 bases at V and 0 bases at J, leaving 9 bases unmatched. The CDR3 sequence is 19 residues long. CDR3 residues: CASSHSGTSGVSSTDTQYF. The DNA of the CDR3 is TGCGCCAGCAGCCATTCCGGGACTAGCGGGGTCTCTAGCACAGATACGCAGTATTTT.

The chain is built from TRBV5-1 and TRBJ1-2; 8 bases fit TRBD1. J was trimmed by 7 bases and V by 3 bases; bases with no gene match: 11. The CDR3 loop spans 15 amino acids. Germline V CDR1 and CDR2: SGHRS, YFSETQ. The CDR3 here is CASSYGQGRLGGYTF. CDR3 nucleotide sequence: TGCGCCAGCAGCTACGGACAGGGAAGGCTTGGTGGCTACACCTTC.

V usage is TRBV6-1 and J usage is TRBJ2-7; 7 bases map to TRBD1. There are 12 residues in the CDR3. The V gene end was trimmed by 6 bases and the J gene end by 3 bases; junction bases not matched to a gene: 2. Germline V lookup: CDR1 MNHNS, CDR2 SASEGT. The CDR3 region has the DNA TGTGCCAGCAGGGCAGGGGGCTACGAGCAGTACTTC. Its protein is CASRAGGYEQYF.

The V and J genes are TRBV28 and TRBJ2-5; 8 bases agree with TRBD2. The trim removed 5 bases at V and 5 bases at J, leaving 4 bases unmatched. The CDR3 extends over 13 amino acids. Germline CDR1 MDHEN, CDR2 SYDVKM. The CDR3 spells CASSTAGAETQYF. The CDR3 bases are TGTGCCAGCAGTACAGCGGGGGCGGAGACCCAGTACTTC. The variable domain in full, with the rest retrieved from reference TRBV28 and TRBJ2-5, is DVKVTQSSRYLVKRTGEKVFLECVQDMDHENMFWYRQDPGLGLRLIYFSYDVKMKEKGDIPEGYSVSREKKERFSLILESASTNQTSMYLCASSTAGAETQYFGPGTRLLVL.

Here the CDR3 reads CASSQEFGPVYGYTF. CDR3 coding DNA: TGCGCCAGCAGCCAAGAATTCGGTCCTGTCTATGGCTACACCTTC. The gene calls are TRBV4-3 and TRBJ1-2; D is ambiguous. The CDR3 runs 15 residues. Germline V lookup: CDR1 LGHNA, CDR2 YSLEER. V dropped 0 bases and J dropped 4 bases, with 12 bases sitting between them.

The gene calls are TRBV2 and TRBJ2-2; the match to TRBD2 covers 7 bases. Germline V gene data show CDR1 as SNHLY and CDR2 as FYNNEI. The CDR3 covers 15 residues. The trim removed 1 base at V and 5 bases at J, leaving 4 bases unmatched. DNA of the CDR3: TGTGCCAGCAGTGAAGAAAGGGAGGGGACCGGGGAGCTGTTTTTT. Translated: CASSEEREGTGELFF.

The rearrangement joins TRBV24-1 to TRBJ2-1; 9 bases match TRBD1. Unmatched junction bases numbered 10, after V lost 4 bases and J lost 7 bases. The CDR3 runs to 16 residues. Germline assignment: CDR1 KGHDR and CDR2 SFDVKD. The DNA of the CDR3 is TGTGCCACCAGTGACCCTCATGGGACAGGGATGAATGAGCAGTTCTTC. Translated, it gives CATSDPHGTGMNEQFF.